This TCR beta chain derives from a study of cytomegalovirus exposure and HLA in healthy donors. Overall study context: The same platform was used for the 110 or so validation repertoires as for the 666 first-cohort repertoires, as reported in a later analysis. General study findings and limits: Through in vitro validation, three CMV-associated chains were shown to be specific for CMV antigens. Most sequenced TCRs were rare (though some public TCRs occurred in many donors).

V was pared by 4 bases and J by 4 bases, with 12 bases between. The germline CDR1 and CDR2 sequences are SQVTM and ANQGSEA. The CDR3 has 13 amino acids. The assay was immunoSEQ multiplex PCR, and TCRdb's table has in-frame clones only and misses some. The profile shows some 60,000 clones, just under 95% of them singletons. In the case of this clone: What it binds is unknown.

Source material: PBMCs. The genes are TRBV29-1 and TRBJ2-3, with D perhaps matching TRBD1 (5 bases). The sequence was obtained from a man younger than 35 in good health and CMV-seropositive. The CDR3 is CSVVGVGADTQYF. CDR3 sequence (DNA): TGCAGCGTTGTAGGGGTAGGGGCAGATACGCAGTATTTT.